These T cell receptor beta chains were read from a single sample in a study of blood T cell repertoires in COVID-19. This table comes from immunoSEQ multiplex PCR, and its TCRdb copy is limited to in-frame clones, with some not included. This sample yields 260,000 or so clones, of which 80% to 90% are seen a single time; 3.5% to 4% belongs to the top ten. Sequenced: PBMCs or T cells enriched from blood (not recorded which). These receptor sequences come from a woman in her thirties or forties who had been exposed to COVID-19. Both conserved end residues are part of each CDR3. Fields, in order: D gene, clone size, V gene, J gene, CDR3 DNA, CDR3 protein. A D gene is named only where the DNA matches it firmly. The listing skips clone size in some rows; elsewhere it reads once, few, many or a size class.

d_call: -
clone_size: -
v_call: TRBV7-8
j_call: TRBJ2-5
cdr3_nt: TGTGCCAGCAGCTTTAGAGGGGGAGGGGTAGAGACCCAGTACTTC
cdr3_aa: CASSFRGGGVETQYF

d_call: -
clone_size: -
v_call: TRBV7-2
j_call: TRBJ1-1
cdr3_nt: TGTGCCAGCAGCTTACTCAGGGCCGGGAACACTGAAGCTTTCTTT
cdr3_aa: CASSLLRAGNTEAFF

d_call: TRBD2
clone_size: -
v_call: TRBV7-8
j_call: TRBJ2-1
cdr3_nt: TGTGCCAGCAGCCAACCGAGCGGGGGGTACAATGAGCAGTTCTTC
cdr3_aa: CASSQPSGGYNEQFF

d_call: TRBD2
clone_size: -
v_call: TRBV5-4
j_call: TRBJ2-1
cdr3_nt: TGTGCCAGCAGCCCCAGCAGCGGGGGCCCTGCAAGCAATGAGCAGTTCTTC
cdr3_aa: CASSPSSGGPASNEQFF

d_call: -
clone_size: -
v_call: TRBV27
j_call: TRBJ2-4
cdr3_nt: TGTGCCAGCAGTTTAGACACGGGACTAGCCAAAAACATTCAGTACTTC
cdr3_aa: CASSLDTGLAKNIQYF

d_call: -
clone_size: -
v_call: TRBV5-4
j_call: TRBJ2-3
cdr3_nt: TGTGCCAGCAGCTTGGCCCTCCGGGGCACAGATACGCAGTATTTT
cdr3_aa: CASSLALRGTDTQYF

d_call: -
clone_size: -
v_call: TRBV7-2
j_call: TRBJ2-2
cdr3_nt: TGTGCCAGCAGCTTCCAGGGTTTTTCCGGGGAGCTGTTTTTT
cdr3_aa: CASSFQGFSGELFF

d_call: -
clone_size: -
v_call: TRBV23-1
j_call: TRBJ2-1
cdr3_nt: TGCGCCAGCAGTCAATTAGGTCAGGTCGGCTCCTACAATGAGCAGTTCTTC
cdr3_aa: CASSQLGQVGSYNEQFF

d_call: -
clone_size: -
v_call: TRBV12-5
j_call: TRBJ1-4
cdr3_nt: TGTGCTAGTGGTTTGGTAGAAGGGGGTAACGAAAAACTGTTTTTT
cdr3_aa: CASGLVEGGNEKLFF

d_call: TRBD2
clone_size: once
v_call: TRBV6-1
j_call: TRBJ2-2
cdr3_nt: TGTGCCAGCAGTGAACTAGCGGGGGGGAACACCGGGGAGCTGTTTTTT
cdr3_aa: CASSELAGGNTGELFF

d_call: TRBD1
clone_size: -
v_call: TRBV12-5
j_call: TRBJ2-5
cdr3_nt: TGTGCTAGTGGTTTGGGTGCGGACAGGGGGGGAGAGACCCAGTACTTC
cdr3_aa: CASGLGADRGGETQYF

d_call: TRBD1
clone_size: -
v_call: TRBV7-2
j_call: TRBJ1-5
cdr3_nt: TGTGCCAGCAGCTTAGGTAGCGTAGGACAGGGAGGTCAGCCCCAGCATTTT
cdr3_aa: CASSLGSVGQGGQPQHF

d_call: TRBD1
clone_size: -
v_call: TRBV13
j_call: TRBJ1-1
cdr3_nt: TGTGCCAGCAGCCCACAGGGGGTTTCTGAAGCTTTCTTT
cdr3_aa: CASSPQGVSEAFF

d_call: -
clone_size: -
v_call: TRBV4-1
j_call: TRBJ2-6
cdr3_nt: TGCGCCAGCAGCGCCCCAGCTGGGACATTCGTCAGTTCCGGGGCCAACGTCCTGACTTTC
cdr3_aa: CASSAPAGTFVSSGANVLTF

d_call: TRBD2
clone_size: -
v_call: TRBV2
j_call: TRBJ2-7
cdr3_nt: TGTGCCAGCGGTGTCCCAAGGACTAGCGGGGGGTTCTCCTACGAGCAGTACTTC
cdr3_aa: CASGVPRTSGGFSYEQYF

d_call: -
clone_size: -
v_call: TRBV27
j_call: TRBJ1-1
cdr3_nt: TGTGCCAGCAGTTACGGGACTGAAGCTTTCTTT
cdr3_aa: CASSYGTEAFF

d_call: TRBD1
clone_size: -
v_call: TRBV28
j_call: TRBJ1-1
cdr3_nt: TGTGCCAGCAGTTCCCGGACAGGGAATTTGGGAACTGAAGCTTTCTTT
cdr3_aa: CASSSRTGNLGTEAFF

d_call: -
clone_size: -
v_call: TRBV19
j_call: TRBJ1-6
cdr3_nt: TGTGCCAGTAGTCTAGATCCGGGATACTTAGAAACACCCCTCCACTTT
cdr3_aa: CASSLDPGYLETPLHF

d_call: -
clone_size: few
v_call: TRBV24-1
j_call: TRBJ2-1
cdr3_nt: TGTGCCACCAGTGACAAATCGGGGGCTAGCGGTCCCTACAATGAGCAGTTCTTC
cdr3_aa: CATSDKSGASGPYNEQFF

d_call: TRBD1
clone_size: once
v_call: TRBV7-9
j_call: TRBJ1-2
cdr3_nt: TGTGCCAGCAGCTTAGGACAGGGCGCGAGCTACACCTTC
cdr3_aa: CASSLGQGASYTF

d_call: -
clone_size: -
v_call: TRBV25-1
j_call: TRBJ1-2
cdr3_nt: TGTGCCAGCAGTGCCCTTGAGCCGGACTATGGCTACACCTTC
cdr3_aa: CASSALEPDYGYTF

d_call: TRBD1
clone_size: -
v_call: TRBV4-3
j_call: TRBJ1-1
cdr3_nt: TGCGCCAGCAGCCAAGATAGGGGGACAGGGTCCACTGAAGCTTTCTTT
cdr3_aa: CASSQDRGTGSTEAFF

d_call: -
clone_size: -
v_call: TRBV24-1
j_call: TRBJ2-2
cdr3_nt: TGTGCCACCAGTGATTGGGGTTCAGGGTCCGGGGAGCTGTTTTTT
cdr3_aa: CATSDWGSGSGELFF

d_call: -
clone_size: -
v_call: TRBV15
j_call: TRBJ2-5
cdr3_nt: TGTGCCACCAGCAGAGTCGTTACCCCAGGGGAACGAGAGACCCAGTACTTC
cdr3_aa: CATSRVVTPGERETQYF

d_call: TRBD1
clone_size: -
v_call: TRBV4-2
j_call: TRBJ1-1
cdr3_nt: TGTGCCAGCAGCCAAGATCGGGACAGGGGCACTGAAGCTTTCTTT
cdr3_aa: CASSQDRDRGTEAFF

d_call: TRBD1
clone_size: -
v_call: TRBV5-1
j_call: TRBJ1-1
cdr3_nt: TGCGCCAGCAGCTACGACAGGGGCACTGAAGCTTTCTTT
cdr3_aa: CASSYDRGTEAFF

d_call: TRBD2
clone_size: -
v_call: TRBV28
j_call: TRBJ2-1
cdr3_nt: TGTGCCAGCAGTCCCGGAGGAGCGGGGGGCGACAATGAGCAGTTCTTC
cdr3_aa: CASSPGGAGGDNEQFF

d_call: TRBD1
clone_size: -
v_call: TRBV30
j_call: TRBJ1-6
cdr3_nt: TGTGCCTGGAGTCTGGGGACAGCTAATTCACCCCTCCACTTT
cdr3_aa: CAWSLGTANSPLHF

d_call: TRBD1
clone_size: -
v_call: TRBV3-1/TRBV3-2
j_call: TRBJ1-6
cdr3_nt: TGTGCCAGCAGCCGCAGACAGGGCGAGGTCGCCTCCTATAATTCACCCCTCCACTTT
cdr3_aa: CASSRRQGEVASYNSPLHF